The next 21 T cell receptor beta chains were all read from a single sample in a study of cytomegalovirus exposure and HLA in healthy donors. Primers included in the PCR were 60 Vbeta and 13 Jbeta primers. Profiling relied on immunoSEQ multiplex PCR, and the TCRdb table lists in-frame clones only, not all of them. The data hold a few hundred thousand clones, with roughly 90% observed a single time. Material for sequencing was PBMCs. Source of these receptors: a woman aged 18-29 years in good health and CMV-seronegative.

The CDR3 DNA sequence: TGCACCAGCAGCCAAGAAGGGGCCGATTTCTACAATGAGCAGTTCTTC. Its protein product is CTSSQEGADFYNEQFF. This chain links TRBV1 with TRBJ2-1; whether TRBD1, the table's D call, matches the DNA was not checked. TRBV1 is assigned pseudogene status. The CDR3 has 16 residues.

A remark on this clone: In the same sample, other DNA sequences code for this CDR3. The chain uses TRBV7-9 and TRBJ1-6, with D possibly being TRBD1 (5 bases). This CDR3 spans 14 amino acids. Trimming took off 5 bases at V and 4 bases at J, with 9 bases between the two ends. Germline CDR1 is SEHNR and CDR2 is FQNEAQ (reference sequence). The CDR3 region has the DNA TGTGCCAGCAGCCTCGACAGATATAATTCACCCCTCCACTTT. This translates into CASSLDRYNSPLHF.

The chain recombines TRBV30 with TRBJ2-5; D gene unclear. The CDR3 is 12 amino acids. Germline V gives CDR1 GTSNPN, CDR2 SVGIG (reference sequence). V lost 5 bases to trimming and J lost 2 bases, with 9 bases between them. CDR3 nucleotide sequence: TGTGCCTGGGCCAGGTTACAAGAGACCCAGTACTTC. Its translation: CAWARLQETQYF. Variable domain in full (rest from reference TRBV30 and TRBJ2-5): SQTIHQWPATLVQPVGSPLSLECTVEGTSNPNLYWYRQAAGRGLQLLFYSVGIGQISSEVPQNLSASRPQDRQFILSSKKLLLSDSGFYLCAWARLQETQYFGPGTRLLVL.

The chain is built from TRBV5-1 and TRBJ1-6, with D tentatively TRBD1 (5 bases). V lost 0 bases and J 7 bases, leaving 17 bases between the germline ends. The CDR3 totals 17 residues. The V gene's germline CDR1 is SGHRS and CDR2 YFSETQ. The CDR3 nucleotides are TGCGCCAGCAGCTTGGATCGCAGGGAAGGATGGAATTCACCCCTCCACTTT. Residues: CASSLDRREGWNSPLHF. The full variable domain, its missing parts supplied by reference TRBV5-1 and TRBJ1-6, is KAGVTQTPRYLIKTRGQQVTLSCSPISGHRSVSWYQQTPGQGLQFLFEYFSETQRNKGNFPGRFSGRQFSNSRSEMNVSTLELGDSALYLCASSLDRREGWNSPLHFGNGTRLTVT.

This chain links TRBV5-1 with TRBJ2-1, with D maybe TRBD2 (6 bases). There are 15 residues in the CDR3. Germline CDR1 and CDR2: SGHRS and YFSETQ. Trimming left V 4 bases short and J 4 bases short, with 15 bases between. The CDR3 nucleotides are TGCGCCAGCAGCAAATACGGGACTGCGTACAATGAGCAGTTCTTC. Encoded protein: CASSKYGTAYNEQFF.

This clone was recorded once. The chain couples TRBV7-9 to TRBJ1-2; 7 positions match TRBD1. This CDR3 spans 16 amino acids. With 0 bases clipped from V and 5 bases from J, the junction kept 9 bases outside the gene matches. The germline V gene has CDR1 SEHNR and CDR2 FQNEAQ (reference sequence). As DNA, the CDR3 is TGTGCCAGCAGCTTAGCTAAGACAGGGTTTAAGTATGGCTACACCTTC. Protein product: CASSLAKTGFKYGYTF.

The chain couples TRBV29-1 to TRBJ1-2; D may be TRBD1 (5 bases). The CDR3 has 13 residues. The germline V gene has CDR1 SQVTM and CDR2 ANQGSEA. The V end lost 1 base, the J end lost 4 bases, and 10 bases lay between the germline ends. The CDR3 loop reads CSVEASGVYGYTF. CDR3 sequence (DNA): TGCAGCGTTGAAGCTTCGGGGGTCTATGGCTACACCTTC.

The CDR3 is CASSQAGTSGGVYNEQFF. The CDR3 DNA reads as TGTGCCAGCAGCCAAGCAGGGACTAGCGGGGGGGTTTACAATGAGCAGTTCTTC. The J gene is TRBJ2-1, the V gene TRBV14, with 16 bases fitting TRBD2. The CDR3 contains 18 residues. Unmatched junction bases numbered 4, after V lost 1 base and J lost 4 bases. Germline values: CDR1 SGHDN, CDR2 FVKESK.

The rearrangement uses TRBV7-2 and TRBJ2-3; TRBD2 is a possible D gene (5 bases). V was cut by 5 bases and J by 5 bases, with 17 bases left in between. CDR3 size: 15 residues. Germline CDR1 and CDR2: SGHTA and FQGNSA. The CDR3 sequence: CASSRQDLAGDTQYF. The CDR3 coding sequence is TGTGCCAGCAGCCGTCAGGACTTAGCAGGAGATACGCAGTATTTT. Full variable domain (outside the CDR3, taken from reference TRBV7-2 and TRBJ2-3): GAGVSQSPSNKVTEKGKDVELRCDPISGHTALYWYRQSLGQGLEFLIYFQGNSAPDKSGLPSDRFSAERTGGSVSTLTIQRTQQEDSAVYLCASSRQDLAGDTQYFGPGTRLTVL.

The V gene is TRBV5-8, the J gene TRBJ2-3; the D gene is possibly TRBD1 (6 bases). Germline V lookup: CDR1 SGHTS, CDR2 YDEGEE. The V gene lost 2 bases and the J gene lost 2 bases, with 12 bases spanning the gap. There are 15 residues in the CDR3. DNA for the CDR3: TGTGCCAGCAGCTTCGTAGGGGGTATCACAGATACGCAGTATTTT. Translation gives CASSFVGGITDTQYF.

The V call is TRBV18, the J call TRBJ1-4; D is unclear. With 6 bases removed from V and 11 bases from J, the gap between germline ends came to 10 bases. The CDR3 sequence is 11 residues long. Germline-derived CDR1 and CDR2 are KGHSH and LQKENI. CDR3 in amino acids: CASSLPGKLFF. CDR3 DNA: TGTGCCAGCTCCCTTCCGGGTAAACTGTTTTTT.

This clone showed up just once. The chain links TRBV6-1 to TRBJ1-4, with unresolved D. The V end was cut by 8 bases, the J end by 4 bases, with 11 bases between. The CDR3 has 13 residues. Germline loops: CDR1 MNHNS, CDR2 SASEGT. The CDR3 spells CASWRAGNEKLFF. The CDR3 nucleotides are TGTGCCAGCTGGCGGGCGGGTAATGAAAAACTGTTTTTT.

The J gene is TRBJ1-1, the V gene TRBV9; 8 bases are shared with TRBD1. V lost 0 bases, J lost 10 bases, and 11 bases stayed unmatched. CDR1 is SGDLS and CDR2 is YYNGEE in the germline V gene. This CDR3 has 15 amino acids. The CDR3 nucleotides read TGTGCCAGCAGCGTAGCTCGGGACAGGAATGATGGAGCTTTCTTT. This translates into CASSVARDRNDGAFF.

This sequence joins TRBV11-3 and TRBJ1-1; D is possibly TRBD1 (5 bases). Looked up from germline, CDR1 is SGHNT and CDR2 is YENEEA. This CDR3 is 14 amino acids long. Trimming took off 3 bases at V and 4 bases at J, with 12 bases between the two ends. The CDR3 sequence: CASSFPGGSTEAFF. In DNA form, the CDR3 reads TGTGCCAGCAGCTTCCCCGGGGGGAGCACTGAAGCTTTCTTT.

This clone was detected once. The chain has TRBV5-1 and TRBJ2-3; possible D gene TRBD1, 6 bases. Trimming shortened V by 4 bases and J by 0 bases, and 12 bases separated the two germline ends. The CDR3 totals 15 residues. From germline, CDR1 is SGHRS and CDR2 YFSETQ. CDR3 sequence (DNA): TGCGCCAGCAGCGTTACAGGGATTAGCACAGATACGCAGTATTTT. Translation: CASSVTGISTDTQYF. The variable domain in full, with the rest retrieved from reference TRBV5-1 and TRBJ2-3, is KAGVTQTPRYLIKTRGQQVTLSCSPISGHRSVSWYQQTPGQGLQFLFEYFSETQRNKGNFPGRFSGRQFSNSRSEMNVSTLELGDSALYLCASSVTGISTDTQYFGPGTRLTVL.

This sequence joins TRBV5-1 and TRBJ1-2; the D gene is possibly TRBD1 (5 bases). The CDR3 has 15 residues. V lost 4 bases, J lost 8 bases, and 21 bases lay in between. CDR1 and CDR2 from the germline V gene are SGHRS and YFSETQ. The CDR3 loop is CASSASGGEMWGYTF. The CDR3 DNA reads TGCGCCAGCAGCGCCTCCGGGGGGGAGATGTGGGGCTACACCTTC.

This chain uses TRBV11-2 with TRBJ1-6; no reliable D call. The V end was cut by 1 base, the J end by 0 bases, with 4 bases between. Germline V gene sequence: CDR1 SGHAT, CDR2 FQNNGV. The CDR3 is 15 residues long. For the CDR3, the DNA is TGTGCCAGCAGCTTAGTGAGCTCCTATAATTCACCCCTCCACTTT. It specifies CASSLVSSYNSPLHF.

This clone is a singleton in its sample. The chain is built from TRBV9 and TRBJ2-1, with 10 bases aligning to TRBD2. The J segment lost 7 bases and the V segment lost 3 bases, leaving 7 bases of the junction unmatched. CDR1 is SGDLS, CDR2 YYNGEE, per germline. The CDR3 is 15 amino acids. The CDR3 loop is CASSAAGTSVNEQFF. The CDR3 nucleotides are TGTGCCAGCAGCGCCGCCGGGACTAGCGTGAATGAGCAGTTCTTC.

The V gene is TRBV18, the J gene TRBJ2-7, with 7 bases identical to TRBD2. Trimming took 3 bases from V and 5 from J; bases not matched to a gene: 13. CDR3 length: 16 residues. CDR1 is KGHSH and CDR2 is LQKENI in the germline V gene. CDR3 nucleotides: TGTGCCAGCTCACCCCGGGGCAGGCCTAGCGGCGACGAGCAGTACTTC. Translation gives CASSPRGRPSGDEQYF. The variable domain in full, with the rest retrieved from reference TRBV18 and TRBJ2-7, is NAGVMQNPRHLVRRRGQEARLRCSPMKGHSHVYWYRQLPEEGLKFMVYLQKENIIDESGMPKERFSAEFPKEGPSILRIQQVVRGDSAAYFCASSPRGRPSGDEQYFGPGTRLTVT.

The chain has TRBV5-8 and TRBJ1-2; tentatively, D is TRBD1 (5 bases). Trimming shortened V by 4 bases and J by 8 bases, and 27 bases separated the two germline ends. The germline CDR1 and CDR2 sequences are SGHTS and YDEGEE. The CDR3 is 17 residues long. CDR3 residues: CASSPPGVDGTLKGYTF. In DNA form, the CDR3 reads TGTGCCAGCAGCCCACCGGGGGTTGACGGGACCCTGAAGGGCTACACCTTC.

This clone is a singleton in its sample. The chain combines TRBV4-1 with TRBJ1-5, with 10 nucleotides matching TRBD1. The CDR3 has 16 residues. The junction had 3 bases not matched to a gene; V was cut back by 1 base and J by 3 bases. CDR1 is MGHRA, CDR2 YSYEKL, per germline. CDR3 coding DNA: TGCGCCAGCAGCCAAGGACAGGGGGCTAACAATCAGCCCCAGCATTTT. The encoded protein is CASSQGQGANNQPQHF.